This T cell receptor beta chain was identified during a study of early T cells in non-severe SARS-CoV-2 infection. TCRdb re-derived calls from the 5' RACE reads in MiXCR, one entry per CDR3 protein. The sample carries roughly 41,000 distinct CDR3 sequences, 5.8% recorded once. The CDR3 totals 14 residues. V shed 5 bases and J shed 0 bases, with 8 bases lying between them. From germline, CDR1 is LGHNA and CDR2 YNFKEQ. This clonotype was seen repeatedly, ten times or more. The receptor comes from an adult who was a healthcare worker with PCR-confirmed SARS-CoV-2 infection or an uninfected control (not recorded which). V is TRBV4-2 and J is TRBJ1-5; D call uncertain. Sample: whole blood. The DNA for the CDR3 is TGTGCCAGCAGCGCGGGGTATAGCAATCAGCCCCAGCATTTT. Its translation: CASSAGYSNQPQHF.